This is a list of T cell receptor beta chains from one sample in a study of spatial heterogeneity in lung cancer. From the 5' RACE reads, TCRdb called clonotypes with MiXCR, one entry per CDR3 protein. The data hold roughly 80,000 distinct CDR3 sequences, with around 12% observed a single time. The sequencing here drew on PBMCs, taken at surgery. The origin of the receptors is a male donor with early-stage non-small cell lung cancer. The CDR3 runs from the conserved cysteine through the conserved F or W. A D gene is named only where the DNA matches it firmly. Part of the rows lack a size; the others show once, few, many or a class for expanded clones.

TRBV19	TRBJ2-1	few	TRBD2	CASSPATGTSGYNEQFF	TGTGCCAGTAGTCCGGCAACCGGGACTAGCGGTTACAATGAGCAGTTCTTC
TRBV2	TRBJ1-2	few	NA	CASSEAGRSYTF	TGTGCCAGCAGTGAAGCGGGACGAAGCTACACCTTC
TRBV7-8	TRBJ2-7	many	TRBD2	CASSPEGLAEYEQYF	TGTGCCAGCAGCCCTGAGGGACTAGCAGAATACGAGCAGTACTTC
TRBV29-1	TRBJ2-4	few	NA	CSVGQNENIQYF	TGCAGCGTTGGGCAGAACGAAAACATTCAGTACTTC
TRBV29-1	TRBJ2-4	few	NA	CSVGTVAKNIQYF	TGCAGCGTTGGGACAGTCGCCAAAAACATTCAGTACTTC
TRBV7-9	TRBJ1-2	NA	TRBD1	CASSFGQEGGYTF	TGTGCCAGCAGCTTCGGACAGGAGGGGGGCTACACCTTC
TRBV29-1	TRBJ1-5	few	TRBD1	CSARTGGNQPQHF	TGCAGCGCCCGGACAGGGGGCAATCAGCCCCAGCATTTT
TRBV3-1	TRBJ2-2	many	NA	CASSQATLSGELFF	TGTGCCAGCAGCCAAGCTACTCTCTCCGGGGAGCTGTTTTTT
TRBV2	TRBJ1-2	NA	NA	CASNRSPNYGYTF	TGTGCCAGCAATCGGAGTCCCAACTATGGCTACACCTTC
TRBV29-1	TRBJ2-5	NA	TRBD2	CSVEDGGGLIQETQYF	TGCAGCGTTGAAGATGGGGGGGGGTTAATCCAAGAGACCCAGTACTTC
TRBV7-9	TRBJ1-3	many	NA	CASSLEQINTIYF	TGTGCCAGCAGCTTAGAGCAGATAAACACCATATATTTT
TRBV20-1	TRBJ1-1	many	NA	CSARDPAADTEAFF	TGCAGTGCTAGAGATCCCGCAGCGGACACTGAAGCTTTCTTT
TRBV5-1	TRBJ1-5	many	NA	CASSLEGLGNQPQHF	TGCGCCAGCAGCTTGGAGGGGCTTGGCAATCAGCCCCAGCATTTT
TRBV5-1	TRBJ2-2	NA	TRBD2	CASSSDGLAGEGGELFF	TGCGCCAGCAGCTCCGACGGGCTAGCGGGAGAAGGCGGGGAGCTGTTTTTT
TRBV7-9	TRBJ1-1	few	TRBD1	CASSYTGDYTEAFF	TGTGCCAGCAGCTATACAGGGGACTACACTGAAGCTTTCTTT
TRBV7-8	TRBJ1-6	many	NA	CASSLSLGDFGRPLHF	TGTGCCAGCAGCTTAAGTCTTGGGGACTTCGGGAGACCCCTCCACTTT
TRBV30	TRBJ2-1	few	NA	CASSGRYYNEQFF	TGTGCCTCTTCGGGGAGGTACTACAATGAGCAGTTCTTC
TRBV19	TRBJ2-5	NA	NA	CASTGAGETQYF	TGTGCCAGTACGGGGGCAGGGGAGACCCAGTACTTC
TRBV6-1	TRBJ1-5	NA	NA	CASSPTGKSIQPQHF	TGTGCCAGCAGTCCGACAGGAAAGAGTATTCAGCCCCAGCATTTT
TRBV3-1	TRBJ2-5	NA	NA	CASSQARDRLGKTQYF	TGTGCCAGCAGCCAAGCCCGGGACCGACTTGGGAAGACCCAGTACTTC
TRBV5-6	TRBJ1-1	NA	NA	CASSLVYRSTEAFF	TGTGCCAGCAGCTTGGTGTATAGGAGCACTGAAGCTTTCTTT
TRBV5-1	TRBJ2-3	once	NA	CASSLEGSSTDTQYF	TGCGCCAGCAGCTTGGAGGGGTCTAGCACAGATACGCAGTATTTT
TRBV30	TRBJ2-7	many	NA	CAWAPGLLYEQYF	TGTGCCTGGGCACCGGGACTCCTCTACGAGCAGTACTTC
TRBV12-3/TRBV12-4	TRBJ2-2	few	NA	CASSFGRHTGELFF	TGTGCCAGCAGTTTTGGCCGGCACACCGGGGAGCTGTTTTTT
TRBV20-1	TRBJ1-1	many	NA	CSAPGFRDTEAFF	TGCAGTGCACCGGGGTTTCGGGACACTGAAGCTTTCTTT
TRBV5-5	TRBJ1-2	NA	NA	CASSWDNNGYTF	TGTGCCAGCAGCTGGGACAATAATGGCTACACCTTC